This T cell receptor beta chain appears in the sequencing data of a study of T cell responses to AZD1222 COVID-19 vaccine. The study's findings and limits: Close to half of spike-specific TCRs reportedly recognize unmutated variant regions.

As regards this clone: Antigen specificity is unknown. Relative to the germline gene, one junction end is altered; a read error may explain this. Within the sample, other DNA sequences also encode this same CDR3.

Using immunoSEQ multiplex PCR, the repertoire was profiled, and TCRdb retains in-frame clones only, with some absent. Of some 150,000 clones listed, approximately 89% are singletons. The sample in question was peripheral blood, obtained on day 0 of MenACWY control vaccination. The receptor comes from an adult in good health.

The CDR3 protein is CASSIDSNYGYTF. DNA for the CDR3: TGTGCTAGTAGTATCGACAGTAACTATGGCTACACCTTC. The rearrangement links TRBV19 to TRBJ1-2, with D possibly matching TRBD1 (5 bases). The germline gives CDR1 LNHDA, CDR2 SQIVND (reference sequence). This CDR3 contains 13 residues.